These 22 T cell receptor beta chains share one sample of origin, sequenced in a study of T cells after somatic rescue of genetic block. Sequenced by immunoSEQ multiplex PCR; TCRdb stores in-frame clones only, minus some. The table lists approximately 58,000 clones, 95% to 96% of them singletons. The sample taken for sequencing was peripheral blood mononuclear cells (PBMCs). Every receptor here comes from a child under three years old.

The CDR3 region is CAISRARGTGELFF. The CDR3 region has the DNA TGTGCCATCAGTAGAGCGAGGGGCACCGGGGAGCTGTTTTTT. V gene TRBV10-3 combines with J gene TRBJ2-2; D tentatively fits TRBD1 or TRBD2 (5 bases each). This CDR3 spans 14 amino acids. Germline V lookup: CDR1 ENHRY, CDR2 SYGVKD. Trimming removed 5 bases from V and 4 bases from J, with 11 bases in between.

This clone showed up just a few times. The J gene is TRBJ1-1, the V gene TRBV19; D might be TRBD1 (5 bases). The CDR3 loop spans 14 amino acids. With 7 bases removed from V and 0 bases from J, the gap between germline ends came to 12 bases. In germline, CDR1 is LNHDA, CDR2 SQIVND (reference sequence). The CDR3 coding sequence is TGTGCCAGTACCCCTCAGGGCATGAACACTGAAGCTTTCTTT. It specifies CASTPQGMNTEAFF.

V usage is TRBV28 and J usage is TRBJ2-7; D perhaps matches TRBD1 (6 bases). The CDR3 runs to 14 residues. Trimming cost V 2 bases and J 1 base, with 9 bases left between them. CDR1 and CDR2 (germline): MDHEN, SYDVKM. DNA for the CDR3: TGTGCCAGCAGTTTAGCAGGGGCGTCCTACGAGCAGTACTTC. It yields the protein CASSLAGASYEQYF.

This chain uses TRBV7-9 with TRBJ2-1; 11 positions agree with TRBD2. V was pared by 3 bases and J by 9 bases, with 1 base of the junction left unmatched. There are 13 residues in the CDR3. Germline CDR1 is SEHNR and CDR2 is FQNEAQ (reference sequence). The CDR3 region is CASSFTSGSEQFF. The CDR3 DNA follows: TGTGCCAGCAGCTTTACTAGCGGGAGTGAGCAGTTCTTC.

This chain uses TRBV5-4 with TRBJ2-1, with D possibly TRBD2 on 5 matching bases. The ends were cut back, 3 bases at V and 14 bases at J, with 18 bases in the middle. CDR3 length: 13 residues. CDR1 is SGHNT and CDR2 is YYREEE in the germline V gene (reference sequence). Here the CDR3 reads CASSSERGRSKFF. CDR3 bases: TGTGCCAGCAGCTCGGAAAGAGGGAGATCGAAGTTCTTC.

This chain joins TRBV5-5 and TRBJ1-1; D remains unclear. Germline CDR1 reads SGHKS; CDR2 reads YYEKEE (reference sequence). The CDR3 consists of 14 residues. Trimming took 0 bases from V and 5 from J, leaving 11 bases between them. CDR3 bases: TGTGCCAGCAGCTTGGTCGGGGTGGGTACTGAAGCTTTCTTT. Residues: CASSLVGVGTEAFF.

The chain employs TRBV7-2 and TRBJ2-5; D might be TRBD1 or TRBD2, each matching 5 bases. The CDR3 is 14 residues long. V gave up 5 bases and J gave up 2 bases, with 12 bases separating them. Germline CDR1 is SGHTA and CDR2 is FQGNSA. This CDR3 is CASSLYWGQETQYF. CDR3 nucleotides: TGTGCCAGCAGCCTTTACTGGGGGCAAGAGACCCAGTACTTC. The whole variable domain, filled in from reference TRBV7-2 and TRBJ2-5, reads GAGVSQSPSNKVTEKGKDVELRCDPISGHTALYWYRQSLGQGLEFLIYFQGNSAPDKSGLPSDRFSAERTGGSVSTLTIQRTQQEDSAVYLCASSLYWGQETQYFGPGTRLLVL.

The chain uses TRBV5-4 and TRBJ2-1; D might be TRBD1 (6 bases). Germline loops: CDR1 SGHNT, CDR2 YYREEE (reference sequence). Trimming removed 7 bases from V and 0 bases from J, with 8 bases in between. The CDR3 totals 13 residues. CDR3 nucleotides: TGTGCCAGCGCGGACAGCTCCTACAATGAGCAGTTCTTC. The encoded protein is CASADSSYNEQFF.

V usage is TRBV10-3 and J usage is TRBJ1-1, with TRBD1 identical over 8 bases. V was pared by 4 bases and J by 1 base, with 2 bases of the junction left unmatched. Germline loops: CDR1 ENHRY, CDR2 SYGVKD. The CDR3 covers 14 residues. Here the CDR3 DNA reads TGTGCCATCAGTGTCGACAGGGGGAACACTGAAGCTTTCTTT. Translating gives CAISVDRGNTEAFF.

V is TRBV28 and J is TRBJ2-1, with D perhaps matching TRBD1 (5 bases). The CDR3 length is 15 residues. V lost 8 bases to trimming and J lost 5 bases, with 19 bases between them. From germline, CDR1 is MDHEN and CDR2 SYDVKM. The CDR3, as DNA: TGTGCCAGCCAAATAGGGGCCTCTACTGACAATGAGCAGTTCTTC. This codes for CASQIGASTDNEQFF.

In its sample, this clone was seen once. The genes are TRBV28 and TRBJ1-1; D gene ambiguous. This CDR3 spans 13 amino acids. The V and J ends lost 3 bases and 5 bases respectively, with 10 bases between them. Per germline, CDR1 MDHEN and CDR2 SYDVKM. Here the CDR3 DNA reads TGTGCCAGCAGTTTCGAGGGATGGACTGAAGCTTTCTTT. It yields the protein CASSFEGWTEAFF.

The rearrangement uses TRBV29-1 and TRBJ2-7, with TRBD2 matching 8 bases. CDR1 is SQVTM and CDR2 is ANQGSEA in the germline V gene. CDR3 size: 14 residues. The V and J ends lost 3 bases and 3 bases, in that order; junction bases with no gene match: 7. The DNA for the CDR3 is TGCAGCGTTGAGGGAGAAGCGGGAGACTACGAGCAGTACTTC. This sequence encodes CSVEGEAGDYEQYF.

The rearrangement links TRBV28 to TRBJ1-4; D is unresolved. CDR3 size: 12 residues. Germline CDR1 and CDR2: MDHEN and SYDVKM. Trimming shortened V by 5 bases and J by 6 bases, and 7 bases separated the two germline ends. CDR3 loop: CASSPRYEKLFF. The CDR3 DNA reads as TGTGCCAGCAGTCCGAGGTATGAAAAACTGTTTTTT.

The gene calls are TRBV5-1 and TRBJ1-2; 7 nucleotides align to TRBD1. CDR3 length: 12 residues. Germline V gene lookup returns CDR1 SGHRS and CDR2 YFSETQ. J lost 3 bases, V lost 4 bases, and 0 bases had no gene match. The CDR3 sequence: CASSDRDYGYTF. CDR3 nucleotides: TGCGCCAGCAGCGACAGGGACTATGGCTACACCTTC.

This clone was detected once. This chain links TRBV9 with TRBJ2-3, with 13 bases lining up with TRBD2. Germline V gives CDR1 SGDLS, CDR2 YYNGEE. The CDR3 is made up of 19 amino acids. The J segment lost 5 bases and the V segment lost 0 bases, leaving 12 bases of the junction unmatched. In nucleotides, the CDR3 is TGTGCCAGCAGCGTAGGTACTAGCGGGAGGGCCATAACAGGAGATACGCAGTATTTT. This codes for CASSVGTSGRAITGDTQYF.

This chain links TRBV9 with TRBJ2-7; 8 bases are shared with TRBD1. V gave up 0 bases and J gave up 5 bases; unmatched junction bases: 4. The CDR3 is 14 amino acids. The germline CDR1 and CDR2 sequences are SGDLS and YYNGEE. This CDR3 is CASSVGSRGHEQYF. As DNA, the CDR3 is TGTGCCAGCAGCGTAGGGTCCAGGGGGCACGAGCAGTACTTC. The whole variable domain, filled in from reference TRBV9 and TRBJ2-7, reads DSGVTQTPKHLITATGQRVTLRCSPRSGDLSVYWYQQSLDQGLQFLIQYYNGEERAKGNILERFSAQQFPDLHSELNLSSLELGDSALYFCASSVGSRGHEQYFGPGTRLTVT.

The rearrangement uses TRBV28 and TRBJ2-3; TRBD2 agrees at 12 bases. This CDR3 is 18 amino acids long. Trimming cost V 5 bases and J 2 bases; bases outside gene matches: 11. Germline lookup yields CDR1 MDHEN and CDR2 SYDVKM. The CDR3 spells CASSPLGGTSGFTDTQYF. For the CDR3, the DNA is TGTGCCAGCAGTCCTCTTGGGGGGACTAGCGGGTTCACAGATACGCAGTATTTT.

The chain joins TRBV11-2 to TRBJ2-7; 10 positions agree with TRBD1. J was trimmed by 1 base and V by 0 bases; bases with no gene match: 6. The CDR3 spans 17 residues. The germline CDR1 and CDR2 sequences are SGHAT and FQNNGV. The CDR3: CASSLDRGQGPSYEQYF. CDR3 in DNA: TGTGCCAGCAGCTTAGATCGGGGACAGGGGCCATCCTACGAGCAGTACTTC. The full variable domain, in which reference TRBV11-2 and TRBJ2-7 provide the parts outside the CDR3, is EAGVAQSPRYKIIEKRQSVAFWCNPISGHATLYWYQQILGQGPKLLIQFQNNGVVDDSQLPKDRFSAERLKGVDSTLKIQPAKLEDSAVYLCASSLDRGQGPSYEQYFGPGTRLTVT.

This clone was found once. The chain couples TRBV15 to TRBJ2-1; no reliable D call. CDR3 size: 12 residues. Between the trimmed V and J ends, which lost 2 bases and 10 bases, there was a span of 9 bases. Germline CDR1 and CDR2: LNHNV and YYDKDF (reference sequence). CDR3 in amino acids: CATSRPASEQFF. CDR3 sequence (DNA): TGTGCCACCAGCAGACCGGCGAGCGAGCAGTTCTTC.

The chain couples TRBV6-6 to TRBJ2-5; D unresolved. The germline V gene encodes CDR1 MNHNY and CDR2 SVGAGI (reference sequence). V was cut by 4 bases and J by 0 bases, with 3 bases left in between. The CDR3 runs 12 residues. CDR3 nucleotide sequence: TGTGCCAGCAGTTTGTACCAAGAGACCCAGTACTTC. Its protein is CASSLYQETQYF.

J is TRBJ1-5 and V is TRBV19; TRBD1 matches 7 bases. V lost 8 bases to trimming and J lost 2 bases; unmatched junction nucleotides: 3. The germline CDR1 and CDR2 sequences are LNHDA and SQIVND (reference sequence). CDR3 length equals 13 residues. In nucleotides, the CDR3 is TGTGCCAGTGCCGACAGGGGCAATCAGCCCCAGCATTTT. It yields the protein CASADRGNQPQHF.

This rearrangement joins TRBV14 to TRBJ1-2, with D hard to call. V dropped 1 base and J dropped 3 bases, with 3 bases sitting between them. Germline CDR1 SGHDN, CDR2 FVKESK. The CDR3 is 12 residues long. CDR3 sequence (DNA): TGTGCCAGCAGCCAAGGGTACTATGGCTACACCTTC. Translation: CASSQGYYGYTF. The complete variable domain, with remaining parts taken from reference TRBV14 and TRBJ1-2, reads EAGVTQFPSHSVIEKGQTVTLRCDPISGHDNLYWYRRVMGKEIKFLLHFVKESKQDESGMPNNRFLAERTGGTYSTLKVQPAELEDSGVYFCASSQGYYGYTFGSGTRLTVV.